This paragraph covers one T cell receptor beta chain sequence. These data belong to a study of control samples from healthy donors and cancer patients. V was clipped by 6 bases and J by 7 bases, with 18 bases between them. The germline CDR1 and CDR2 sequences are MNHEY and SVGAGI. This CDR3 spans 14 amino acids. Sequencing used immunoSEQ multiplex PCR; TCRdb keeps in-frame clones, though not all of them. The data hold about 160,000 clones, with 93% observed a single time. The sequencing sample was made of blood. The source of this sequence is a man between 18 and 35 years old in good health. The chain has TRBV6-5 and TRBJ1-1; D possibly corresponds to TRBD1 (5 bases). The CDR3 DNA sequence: TGTGCCAGCAGCCGACAGAAAGGAGGGGTTGAAGCTTTCTTT. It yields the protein CASSRQKGGVEAFF.